This T cell receptor beta chain was recovered during a study of cytomegalovirus exposure and HLA in healthy donors. Study-level background: Genotyping showed roughly 83% of 398 donors falling in the Caucasian-associated ancestry cluster. Notes on the study in general: The Asian-associated ancestry cluster reportedly had fewer N-insertions than the approximately 670-donor mean in a later analysis.

PCR used 60 Vbeta primers and 13 Jbeta primers. Assay: immunoSEQ multiplex PCR; the TCRdb copy retains only in-frame clones and omits some. The sample has approximately 140,000 clones; 70% to 80% are singletons. V shed 3 bases and J shed 4 bases, with 8 bases lying between them. Germline V lookup: CDR1 SGHRS, CDR2 YFSETQ. CDR3 length: 13 amino acids. Every donor was a healthy person donating bone marrow. As for this clone: Its specificity is unknown.

The rearrangement joins TRBV5-1 to TRBJ1-5, with D perhaps TRBD1 (5 bases). Source material: PBMCs. The sequence was collected from a human donor in good health. Here the CDR3 reads CASSSDSNQPQHF. The CDR3 DNA reads TGCGCCAGCAGCTCCGACAGTAATCAGCCCCAGCATTTT.